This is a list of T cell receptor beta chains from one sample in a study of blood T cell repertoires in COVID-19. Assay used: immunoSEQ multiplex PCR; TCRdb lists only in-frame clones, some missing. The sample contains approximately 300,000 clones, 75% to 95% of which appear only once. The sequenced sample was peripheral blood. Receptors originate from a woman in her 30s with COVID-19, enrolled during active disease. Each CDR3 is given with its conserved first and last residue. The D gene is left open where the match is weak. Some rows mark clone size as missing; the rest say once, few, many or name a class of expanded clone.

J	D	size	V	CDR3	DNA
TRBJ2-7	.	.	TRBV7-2	CASSLELLGYEQYF	TGTGCCAGCAGCTTAGAACTTCTAGGTTACGAGCAGTACTTC
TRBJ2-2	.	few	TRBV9	CASSDRQGRGAGELFF	TGTGCCAGCAGCGATAGACAGGGAAGGGGGGCCGGGGAGCTGTTTTTT
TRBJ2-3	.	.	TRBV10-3	CAISETADTQYF	TGTGCCATCAGTGAAACAGCAGATACGCAGTATTTT
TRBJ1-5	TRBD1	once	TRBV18	CASSPGQDNQPQHF	TGTGCCAGCTCACCTGGACAGGACAATCAGCCCCAGCATTTT
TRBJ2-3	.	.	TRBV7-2	CASSLMLGSDTQYF	TGTGCCAGCAGCTTAATGCTGGGCTCAGATACGCAGTATTTT
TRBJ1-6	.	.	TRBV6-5	CASSYSGSPLHF	TGTGCCAGCAGTTACTCCGGGTCACCCCTCCACTTT
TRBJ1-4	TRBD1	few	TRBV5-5	CASSIPDRGPEKLFF	TGTGCCAGCAGCATCCCGGACAGGGGACCTGAAAAACTGTTTTTT
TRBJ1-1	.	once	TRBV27	CASSLFRDLFAEAFF	TGTGCCAGCAGTTTGTTCAGGGATCTATTTGCTGAAGCTTTCTTT
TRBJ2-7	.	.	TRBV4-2	CASSQAEGAGYEQYF	TGTGCCAGCAGCCAAGCGGAGGGGGCCGGCTACGAGCAGTACTTC
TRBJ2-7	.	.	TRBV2	CASTRSYEQYF	TGTGCCAGCACTAGGTCCTACGAGCAGTACTTC
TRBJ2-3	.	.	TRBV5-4	CASSLRQGTDTQYF	TGTGCCAGCAGCTTGCGGCAGGGCACAGATACGCAGTATTTT
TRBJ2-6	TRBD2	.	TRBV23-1	CASSQTGTSGRKSGANVLTF	TGCGCCAGCAGTCAAACGGGGACTAGCGGGAGGAAATCTGGGGCCAACGTCCTGACTTTC
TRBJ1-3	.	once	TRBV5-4	CASSSGGASGNTIYF	TGTGCCAGCAGCTCCGGGGGAGCTTCTGGAAACACCATATATTTT
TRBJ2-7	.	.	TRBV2	CASTPQTSYEQYF	TGTGCCAGCACCCCACAGACCTCCTACGAGCAGTACTTC
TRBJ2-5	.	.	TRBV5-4	CASSPGLYQETQYF	TGTGCCAGCAGCCCGGGACTCTACCAAGAGACCCAGTACTTC
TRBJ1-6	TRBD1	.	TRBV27	CASSFGYDRGRSPLHF	TGTGCCAGCAGTTTCGGATATGACAGGGGTCGATCACCCCTCCACTTT
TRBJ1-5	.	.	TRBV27	CASSRTIDLDNQPQHF	TGTGCCAGCAGCCGTACTATAGACTTGGACAATCAGCCCCAGCATTTT
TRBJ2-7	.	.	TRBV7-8	CASSSTSYEQYF	TGTGCCAGCAGCTCAACAAGCTACGAGCAGTACTTC
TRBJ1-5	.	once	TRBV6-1	CASSDSYQPQHF	TGTGCCAGCAGTGACAGTTATCAGCCCCAGCATTTT
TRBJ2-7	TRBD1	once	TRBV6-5	CASSYSQGAGEQYF	TGTGCCAGCAGTTACTCACAGGGGGCGGGCGAGCAGTACTTC
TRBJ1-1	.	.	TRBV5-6	CASSLALQGLRAFF	TGTGCCAGCAGCTTGGCCCTACAGGGTCTGAGAGCTTTCTTT
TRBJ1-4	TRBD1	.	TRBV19	CASSMGQTNEKLFF	TGTGCCAGTAGTATGGGACAGACAAATGAAAAACTGTTTTTT
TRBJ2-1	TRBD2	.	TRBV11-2	CASRPSPGLGANEQFF	TGTGCCAGCAGACCCTCTCCGGGACTAGGGGCCAATGAGCAGTTCTTC
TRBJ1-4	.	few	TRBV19	CATVGGTTNEKLFF	TGTGCCACCGTCGGGGGGACAACTAATGAAAAACTGTTTTTT
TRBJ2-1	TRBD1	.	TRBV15	CATSRGGQAYSLNDNEQFF	TGTGCCACCAGCAGGGGGGGACAGGCCTATTCCCTTAATGACAATGAGCAGTTCTTC
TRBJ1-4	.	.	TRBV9	CASSAGAFFSTNEKLFF	TGTGCCAGCAGCGCTGGGGCCTTTTTCTCAACTAATGAAAAACTGTTTTTT
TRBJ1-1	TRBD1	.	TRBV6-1	CASSEGAGGFGNTEAFF	TGTGCCAGCAGTGAAGGGGCAGGGGGATTCGGCAACACTGAAGCTTTCTTT
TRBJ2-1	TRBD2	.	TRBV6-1	CASSDPWTSGRSHEQFF	TGTGCCAGCAGTGATCCGTGGACTAGCGGGAGATCTCATGAGCAGTTCTTC
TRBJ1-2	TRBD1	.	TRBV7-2	CASSTGQDYGYTF	TGTGCCAGCAGCACAGGACAGGACTATGGCTACACCTTC
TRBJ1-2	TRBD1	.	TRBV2	CASSLRGLGYGYTF	TGTGCCAGCAGTCTTAGGGGGCTCGGGTATGGCTACACCTTC
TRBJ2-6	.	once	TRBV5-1	CASSFKGGSGANVLTF	TGCGCCAGCAGCTTTAAAGGGGGCTCTGGGGCCAACGTCCTGACTTTC
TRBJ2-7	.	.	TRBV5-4	CASSLDRSYEQYF	TGTGCCAGCAGCTTGGACAGGTCCTACGAGCAGTACTTC
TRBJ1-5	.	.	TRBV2	CASMSSSGGLGNQPQHF	TGTGCCAGCATGTCCTCGTCGGGGGGGCTGGGAAATCAGCCCCAGCATTTT
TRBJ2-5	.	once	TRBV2	CASSEYGGAFQETQYF	TGTGCCAGCAGTGAATATGGAGGGGCCTTCCAAGAGACCCAGTACTTC
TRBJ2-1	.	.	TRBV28	CASSLGGRQFF	TGTGCCAGCAGTTTAGGGGGGAGGCAGTTCTTC
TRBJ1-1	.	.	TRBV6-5	CASHGRLNTEAFF	TGTGCCAGCCATGGCAGGCTCAACACTGAAGCTTTCTTT
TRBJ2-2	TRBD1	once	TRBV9	CASSVGAAGGVGELFF	TGTGCCAGCAGCGTAGGTGCGGCAGGGGGCGTCGGGGAGCTGTTTTTT
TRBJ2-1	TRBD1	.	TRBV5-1	CASSPPGQGGNEQFF	TGCGCCAGCAGCCCGCCGGGACAGGGGGGTAATGAGCAGTTCTTC
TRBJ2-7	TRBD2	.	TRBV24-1	CATSDTSGSSYEQYF	TGTGCCACCAGTGACACAAGCGGGAGCTCCTACGAGCAGTACTTC
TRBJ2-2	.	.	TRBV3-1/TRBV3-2	CASSQAGQYTGELFF	TGTGCCAGCAGCCAAGCCGGACAGTACACCGGGGAGCTGTTTTTT
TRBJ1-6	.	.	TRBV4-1	CASSQEGAGAGSPLHF	TGCGCCAGCAGCCAAGAAGGGGCAGGGGCAGGATCACCCCTCCACTTT
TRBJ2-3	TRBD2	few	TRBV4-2	CASSQGSGRATDTQYF	TGTGCCAGCAGCCAAGGAAGCGGGAGGGCAACAGATACGCAGTATTTT
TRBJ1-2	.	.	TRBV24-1	CATSDPGSYSGYTF	TGTGCCACCAGTGACCCCGGGAGCTATAGTGGCTACACCTTC
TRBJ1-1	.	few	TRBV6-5	CASSQGFYTEAFF	TGTGCCAGCAGTCAGGGGTTTTACACTGAAGCTTTCTTT
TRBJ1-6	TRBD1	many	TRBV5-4	CASSTQGRNSPLHF	TGTGCCAGCAGCACACAGGGGAGGAATTCACCCCTCCACTTT
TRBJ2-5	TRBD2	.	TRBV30	CAWSPGLAQETQYF	TGTGCCTGGAGTCCCGGACTAGCTCAAGAGACCCAGTACTTC
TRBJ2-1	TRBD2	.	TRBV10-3	CAIGLASFEQFF	TGTGCCATCGGACTAGCGTCGTTTGAGCAGTTCTTC
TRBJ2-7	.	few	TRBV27	CASSLSETAPEQYF	TGTGCCAGCAGTTTATCCGAGACAGCGCCCGAGCAGTACTTC
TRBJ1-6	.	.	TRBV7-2	CASSYGTNRSGALHF	TGTGCCAGCAGCTACGGGACAAATCGGAGCGGGGCCCTCCACTTT
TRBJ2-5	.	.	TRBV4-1	CASSQGIAVRETQYF	TGCGCCAGCAGCCAAGGTATAGCGGTCCGAGAGACCCAGTACTTC
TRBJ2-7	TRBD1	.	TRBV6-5	CASSYTGQGAYEQYF	TGTGCCAGCAGTTACACCGGACAGGGGGCCTACGAGCAGTACTTC
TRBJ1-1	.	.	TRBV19	CASSMRRNTEAFF	TGTGCCAGTAGTATGAGGAGGAACACTGAAGCTTTCTTT
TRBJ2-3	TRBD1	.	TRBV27	CASNAGGSVDTQYF	TGTGCCAGCAATGCAGGGGGTAGTGTAGATACGCAGTATTTT